This record looks at one TCR beta chain sequence and its context. What it recognizes is unknown. Assay: immunoSEQ multiplex PCR; the TCRdb copy retains only in-frame clones and omits some. The data show over 130,000 clones, with roughly 93% seen just once and 9% to 9.5% held by the top ten. This specimen belongs to a study of T cell responses to AZD1222 COVID-19 vaccine. Researchers grouped second doses given at about 4 or about 12 weeks into one pool. Whole-study results and caveats: White British donors predominated, females outnumbered males, and clonal diversity was possibly underestimated. The reported proportion of spike-specific TCRs targeting unmutated variant regions was nearly half. Without day 14 samples, only post-peak T cell repertoires were studied.

Sample: peripheral blood, taken 28 days after the second AZD1222 dose. The TCR comes from an adult who received the AZD1222 COVID-19 vaccine.

Here the CDR3 reads CASSPSGEKAFF. In nucleotides, the CDR3 is TGTGCCAGCTCACCCTCCGGCGAAAAAGCTTTCTTT. The chain links TRBV18 to TRBJ1-1; D remains unclear. This CDR3 comprises 12 residues. The germline V gene has CDR1 KGHSH and CDR2 LQKENI. Trimming took off 3 bases at V and 9 bases at J, with 11 bases between the two ends.